The T cell receptor (beta chain) under discussion was sequenced for a study of T cell responses to AZD1222 COVID-19 vaccine. With regard to this clone: Antigen: not known.

Measured with immunoSEQ multiplex PCR; TCRdb has only the in-frame clones, and not every one. The top ten clones hold 1.2% to 1.5% of a sample with under 95,000 clones, under 90% of them seen once. Study-level findings and limits: Baseline seropositivity occurred in only a handful of AZD1222 recipients. Females outnumbered males among donors, who were mostly white British; clonal diversity was possibly underestimated. Breadth and depth of Spike-specific TCRs rose after two AZD1222 doses.

The sample consisted of peripheral blood, taken 28 days after the second AZD1222 dose. This sequence was found in an adult who received the AZD1222 COVID-19 vaccine.

CDR3 loop: CASSEDTGELFF. The CDR3 region has the DNA TGTGCCAGCAGTGAGGACACCGGGGAGCTGTTTTTT. The V gene is TRBV2, the J gene TRBJ2-2; D call uncertain. Trimming removed 3 bases at V and 3 bases at J, with 2 bases between. Germline V gene lookup returns CDR1 SNHLY and CDR2 FYNNEI. The CDR3 contains 12 residues.